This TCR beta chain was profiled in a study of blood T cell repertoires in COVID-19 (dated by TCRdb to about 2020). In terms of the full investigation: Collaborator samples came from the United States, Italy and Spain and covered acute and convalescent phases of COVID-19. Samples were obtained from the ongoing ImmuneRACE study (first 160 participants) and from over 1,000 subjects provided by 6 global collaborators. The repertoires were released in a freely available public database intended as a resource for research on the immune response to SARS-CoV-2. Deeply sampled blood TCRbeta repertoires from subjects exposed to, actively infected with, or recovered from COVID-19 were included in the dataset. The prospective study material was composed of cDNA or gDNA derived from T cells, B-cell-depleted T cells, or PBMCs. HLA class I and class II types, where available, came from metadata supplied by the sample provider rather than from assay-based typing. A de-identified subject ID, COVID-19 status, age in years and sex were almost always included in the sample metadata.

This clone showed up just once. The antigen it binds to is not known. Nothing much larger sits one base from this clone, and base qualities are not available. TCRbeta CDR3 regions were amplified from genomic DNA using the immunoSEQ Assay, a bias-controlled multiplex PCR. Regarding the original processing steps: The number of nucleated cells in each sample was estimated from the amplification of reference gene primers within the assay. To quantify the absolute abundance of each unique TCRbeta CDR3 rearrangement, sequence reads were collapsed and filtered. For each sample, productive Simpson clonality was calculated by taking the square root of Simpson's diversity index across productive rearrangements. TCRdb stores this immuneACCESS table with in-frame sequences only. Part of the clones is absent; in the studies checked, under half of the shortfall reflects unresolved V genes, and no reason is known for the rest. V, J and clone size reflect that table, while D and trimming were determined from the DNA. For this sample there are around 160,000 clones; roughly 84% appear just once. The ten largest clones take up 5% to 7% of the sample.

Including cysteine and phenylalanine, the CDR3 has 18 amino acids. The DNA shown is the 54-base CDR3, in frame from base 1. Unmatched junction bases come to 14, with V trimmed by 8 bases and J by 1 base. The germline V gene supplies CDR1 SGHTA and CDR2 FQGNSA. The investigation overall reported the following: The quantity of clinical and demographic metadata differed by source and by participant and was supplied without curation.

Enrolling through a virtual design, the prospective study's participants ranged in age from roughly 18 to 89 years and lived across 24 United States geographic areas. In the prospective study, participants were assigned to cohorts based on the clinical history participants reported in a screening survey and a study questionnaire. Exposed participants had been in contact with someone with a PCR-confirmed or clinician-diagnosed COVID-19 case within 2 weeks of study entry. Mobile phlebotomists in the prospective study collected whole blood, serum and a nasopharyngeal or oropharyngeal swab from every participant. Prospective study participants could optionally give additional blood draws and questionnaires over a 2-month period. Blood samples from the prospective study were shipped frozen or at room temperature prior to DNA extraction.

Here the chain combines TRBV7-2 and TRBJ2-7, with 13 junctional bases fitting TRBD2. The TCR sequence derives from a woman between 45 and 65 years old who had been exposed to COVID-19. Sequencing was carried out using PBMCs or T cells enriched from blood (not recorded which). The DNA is TGTGCCAGCTCTAAGAGCCCGGGACTAGCGGGGTCTTCCTACGAGCAGTACTTC. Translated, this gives CASSKSPGLAGSSYEQYF.